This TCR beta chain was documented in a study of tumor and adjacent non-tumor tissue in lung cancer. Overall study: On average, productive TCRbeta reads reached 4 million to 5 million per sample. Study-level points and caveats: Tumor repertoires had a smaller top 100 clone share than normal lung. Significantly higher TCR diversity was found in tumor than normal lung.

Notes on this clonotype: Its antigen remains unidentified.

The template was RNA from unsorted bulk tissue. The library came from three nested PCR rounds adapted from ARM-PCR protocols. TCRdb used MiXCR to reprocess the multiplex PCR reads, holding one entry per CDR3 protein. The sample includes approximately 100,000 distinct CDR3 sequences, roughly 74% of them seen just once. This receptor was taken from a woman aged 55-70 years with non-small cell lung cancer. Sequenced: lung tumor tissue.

The CDR3 protein is CASSQVLADTYEQYF. CDR3 sequence (DNA): TGTGCCAGCAGTCAAGTACTAGCGGACACCTACGAGCAGTACTTC. The rearrangement joins TRBV28 to TRBJ2-7; TRBD2 matches at 8 bases. The J segment lost 2 bases and the V segment lost 5 bases, leaving 8 bases of the junction unmatched. CDR1 and CDR2 (germline): MDHEN, SYDVKM. This CDR3 contains 15 residues.